This T cell receptor (beta chain) came from a study of read filtering for tumor transcriptome and immune sequencing. Study in general: Among patients, approximately 17 were male and more than 11 female, aged about 45 to 85 (mean approximately 62). The study's findings and limits: Correlation between methods rose after single-read clonotypes were removed.

From roughly 390 ng of RNA, a library with molecular barcoded alpha/delta and beta/gamma adaptors was made. TCRdb reanalysed the reads using MiXCR and keeps one entry per CDR3 protein. The table records about 130,000 distinct CDR3 sequences, roughly 13% of them present only once. CDR3 length equals 14 residues. The germline CDR1 and CDR2 sequences are SGHKS and YYEKEE (reference sequence). V trimming: 4 bases; J trimming: 6 bases; junction bases outside the gene matches: 7. Concerning this clonotype itself: Its specificity is not known.

This sequence was found in a donor at least 40 years old with multiple myeloma. Sequencing input: a population of CD138-negative cells sorted from bone marrow. This chain connects TRBV5-5 to TRBJ1-5; 7 bases are a match to TRBD1. The CDR3 reads CASSTGTVFQPQHF. CDR3 DNA: TGTGCCAGCAGCACCGGGACAGTATTTCAGCCCCAGCATTTT.